The TCR beta chain under discussion was sequenced for a study of T cells in Graves' hyperthyroidism and ophthalmopathy. Study outcomes and limitations: Ophthalmopathy cases were set apart from stable hyperthyroidism by a 13 V-J model. Among clonotypes expanded in thyroid above 0.001, most were also found in blood.

V was clipped by 6 bases and J by 0 bases, with 12 bases between them. CDR3 size: 14 residues. Looked up from germline, CDR1 is SGHTA and CDR2 is FQGNSA. Concerning this clonotype itself: Its antigen is not known. Just one base apart from a much larger clone, this may be a read error.

TCR beta CDR3 sequences were amplified from RNA transcripts. The TCR CDR3 first-round RT-PCR relied on the HTBI primer set. TCRdb reprocessed the multiplex PCR reads with MiXCR, giving one entry per CDR3 protein. Of roughly 500,000 distinct CDR3 sequences listed, about 45% are singletons. V usage is TRBV7-2 and J usage is TRBJ2-7; D not certain. The sample comprised peripheral blood or thyroid tissue (not recorded which). The receptor's source is an adult woman with Graves' disease, either hyperthyroidism or ophthalmopathy (not recorded which). This CDR3 reads CASSLRAGSYEQYF. In nucleotides, the CDR3 is TGTGCCAGCAGTTTAAGGGCAGGCTCCTACGAGCAGTACTTC. The full variable domain, rest sourced from reference TRBV7-2 and TRBJ2-7, is GAGVSQSPSNKVTEKGKDVELRCDPISGHTALYWYRQSLGQGLEFLIYFQGNSAPDKSGLPSDRFSAERTGGSVSTLTIQRTQQEDSAVYLCASSLRAGSYEQYFGPGTRLTVT.